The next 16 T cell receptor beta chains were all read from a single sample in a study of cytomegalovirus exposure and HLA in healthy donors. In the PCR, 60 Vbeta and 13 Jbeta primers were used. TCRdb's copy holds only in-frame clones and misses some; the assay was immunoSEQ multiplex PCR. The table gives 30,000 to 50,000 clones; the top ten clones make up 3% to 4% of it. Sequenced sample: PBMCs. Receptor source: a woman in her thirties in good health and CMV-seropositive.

Here the CDR3 DNA reads TGTGCCAGCAGTACCGGGACAGGGTTCACTGAAGCTTTCTTT. It specifies CASSTGTGFTEAFF. The chain combines TRBV2 with TRBJ1-1, with 9 bases aligning to TRBD1. After removal of 5 bases from V and 4 bases from J, the junction contained 5 bases not matched to a gene. CDR3 length: 14 amino acids. Germline V gene sequence: CDR1 SNHLY, CDR2 FYNNEI.

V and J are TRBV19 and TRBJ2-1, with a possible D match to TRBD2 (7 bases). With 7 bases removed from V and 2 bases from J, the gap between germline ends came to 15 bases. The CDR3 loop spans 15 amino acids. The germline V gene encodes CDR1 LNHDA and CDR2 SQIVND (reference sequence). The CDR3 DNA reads TGTGCCAGTAACCTGGGGGGGGCAGCCTACAATGAGCAGTTCTTC. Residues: CASNLGGAAYNEQFF.

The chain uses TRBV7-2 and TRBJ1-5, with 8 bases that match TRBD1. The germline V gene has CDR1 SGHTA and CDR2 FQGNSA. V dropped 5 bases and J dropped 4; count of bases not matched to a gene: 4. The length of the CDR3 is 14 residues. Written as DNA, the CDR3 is TGTGCCAGCAGCCCCCGACAGGGGAATCAGCCCCAGCATTTT. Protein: CASSPRQGNQPQHF. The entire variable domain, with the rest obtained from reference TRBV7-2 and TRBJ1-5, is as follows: GAGVSQSPSNKVTEKGKDVELRCDPISGHTALYWYRQSLGQGLEFLIYFQGNSAPDKSGLPSDRFSAERTGGSVSTLTIQRTQQEDSAVYLCASSPRQGNQPQHFGDGTRLSIL.

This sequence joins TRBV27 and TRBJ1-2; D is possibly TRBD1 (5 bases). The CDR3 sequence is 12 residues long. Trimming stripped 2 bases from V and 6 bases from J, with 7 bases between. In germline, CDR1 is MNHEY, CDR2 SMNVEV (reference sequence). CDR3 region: CASSLGGDGYTF. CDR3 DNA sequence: TGTGCCAGCAGTTTAGGGGGGGATGGCTACACCTTC.

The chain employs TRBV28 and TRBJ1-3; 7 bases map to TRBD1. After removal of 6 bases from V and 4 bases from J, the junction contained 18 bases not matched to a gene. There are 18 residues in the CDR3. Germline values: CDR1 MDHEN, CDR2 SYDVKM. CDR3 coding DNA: TGTGCCAGCAGCTCGCCCGGGTTGACAGGGAACGGAGGAAACACCATATATTTT. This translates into CASSSPGLTGNGGNTIYF.

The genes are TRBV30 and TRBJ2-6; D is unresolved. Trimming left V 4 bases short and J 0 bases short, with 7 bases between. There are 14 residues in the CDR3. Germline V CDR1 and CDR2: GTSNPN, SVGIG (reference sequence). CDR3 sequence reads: CAWIPSSGANVLTF. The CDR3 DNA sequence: TGTGCCTGGATTCCGAGCTCTGGGGCCAACGTCCTGACTTTC.

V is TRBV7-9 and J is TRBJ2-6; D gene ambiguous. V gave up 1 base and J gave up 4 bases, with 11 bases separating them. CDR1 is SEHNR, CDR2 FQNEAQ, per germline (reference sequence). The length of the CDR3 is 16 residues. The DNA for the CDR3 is TGTGCCAGCAGCTTAGGCACGGGTTCGGGGGCCAACGTCCTGACTTTC. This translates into CASSLGTGSGANVLTF.

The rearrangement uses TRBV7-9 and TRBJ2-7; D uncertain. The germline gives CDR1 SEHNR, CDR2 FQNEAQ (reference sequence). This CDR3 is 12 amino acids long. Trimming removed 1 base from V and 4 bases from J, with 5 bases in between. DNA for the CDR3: TGTGCCAGCAGCTTAGTTTCGTACGAGCAGTACTTC. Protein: CASSLVSYEQYF. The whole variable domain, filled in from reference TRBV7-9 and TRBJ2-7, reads DTGVSQNPRHKITKRGQNVTFRCDPISEHNRLYWYRQTLGQGPEFLTYFQNEAQLEKSRLLSDRFSAERPKGSFSTLEIQRTEQGDSAMYLCASSLVSYEQYFGPGTRLTVT.

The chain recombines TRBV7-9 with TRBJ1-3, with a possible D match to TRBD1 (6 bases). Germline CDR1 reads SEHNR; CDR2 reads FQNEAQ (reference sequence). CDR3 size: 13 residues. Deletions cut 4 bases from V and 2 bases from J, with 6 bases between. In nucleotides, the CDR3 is TGTGCCAGCAGCTCAGGGGCTGGAAACACCATATATTTT. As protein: CASSSGAGNTIYF.

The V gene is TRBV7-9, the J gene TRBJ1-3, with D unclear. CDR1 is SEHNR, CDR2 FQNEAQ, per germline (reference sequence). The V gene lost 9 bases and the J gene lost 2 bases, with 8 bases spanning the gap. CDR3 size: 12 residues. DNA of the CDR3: TGTGCCAGTCCCGCGACTGGAAACACCATATATTTT. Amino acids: CASPATGNTIYF. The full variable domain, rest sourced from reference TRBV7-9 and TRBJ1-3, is DTGVSQNPRHKITKRGQNVTFRCDPISEHNRLYWYRQTLGQGPEFLTYFQNEAQLEKSRLLSDRFSAERPKGSFSTLEIQRTEQGDSAMYLCASPATGNTIYFGEGSWLTVV.

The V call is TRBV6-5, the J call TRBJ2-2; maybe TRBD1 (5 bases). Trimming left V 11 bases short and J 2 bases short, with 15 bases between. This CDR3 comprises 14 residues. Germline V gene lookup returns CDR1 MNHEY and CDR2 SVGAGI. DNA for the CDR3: TGTGCCTCTAGTGGGCAGGGTAACACCGGGGAGCTGTTTTTT. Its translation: CASSGQGNTGELFF.

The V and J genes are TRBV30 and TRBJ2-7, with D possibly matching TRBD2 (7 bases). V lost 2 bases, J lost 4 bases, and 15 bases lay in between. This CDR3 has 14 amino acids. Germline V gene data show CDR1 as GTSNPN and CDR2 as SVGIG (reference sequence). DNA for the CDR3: TGTGCCTGGAGTCTCGGGGGGCTTTTTTACGAGCAGTACTTC. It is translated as CAWSLGGLFYEQYF.

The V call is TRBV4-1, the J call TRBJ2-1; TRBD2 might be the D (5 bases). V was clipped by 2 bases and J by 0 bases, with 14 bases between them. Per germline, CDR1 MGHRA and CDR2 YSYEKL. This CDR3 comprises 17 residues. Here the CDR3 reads CASSQFGGSSSYNEQFF. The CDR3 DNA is TGCGCCAGCAGCCAATTTGGAGGCTCGAGCTCCTACAATGAGCAGTTCTTC.

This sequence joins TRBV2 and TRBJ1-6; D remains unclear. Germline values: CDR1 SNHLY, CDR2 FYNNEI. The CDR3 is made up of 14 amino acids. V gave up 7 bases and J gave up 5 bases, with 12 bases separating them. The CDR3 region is CASTSVGDNSPLHF. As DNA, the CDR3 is TGTGCCAGCACCAGCGTTGGAGATAATTCACCCCTCCACTTT.

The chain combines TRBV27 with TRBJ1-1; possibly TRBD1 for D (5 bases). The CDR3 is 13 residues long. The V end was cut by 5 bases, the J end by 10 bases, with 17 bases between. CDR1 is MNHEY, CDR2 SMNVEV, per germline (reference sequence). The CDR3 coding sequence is TGTGCCAGCAGTAGAACAGGTGATAGGGTAGCTTTCTTT. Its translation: CASSRTGDRVAFF.

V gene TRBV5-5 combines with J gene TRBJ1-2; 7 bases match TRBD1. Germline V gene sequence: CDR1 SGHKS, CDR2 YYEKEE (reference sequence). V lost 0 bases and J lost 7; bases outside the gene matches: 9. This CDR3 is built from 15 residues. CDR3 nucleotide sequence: TGTGCCAGCAGCTTGGCCTCCCGGACAGGTGGTGGCTACACCTTC. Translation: CASSLASRTGGGYTF. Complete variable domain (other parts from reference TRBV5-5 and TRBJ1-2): DAGVTQSPTHLIKTRGQQVTLRCSPISGHKSVSWYQQVLGQGPQFIFQYYEKEERGRGNFPDRFSARQFPNYSSELNVNALLLGDSALYLCASSLASRTGGGYTFGSGTRLTVV.